This TCR beta chain derives from a study of response to subunit inactivated influenza vaccine. One entry per CDR3 protein, called by TCRdb with MiXCR from the RT-PCR reads. Of 150,000 to 200,000 distinct CDR3 sequences listed, approximately 12% are singletons. In germline, CDR1 is SGDLS, CDR2 YYNGEE. Trimming cost V 2 bases and J 2 bases; bases outside gene matches: 5. The CDR3 runs to 15 residues. This clonotype occurred a few times. The chain is built from TRBV9 and TRBJ2-5; 8 nucleotides line up with TRBD1. The sequence was collected from a man aged 50-75 years who received an inactivated influenza vaccine. Sequenced material: CD8+ T cells sorted from PBMCs, taken around 25 months after vaccination. CDR3 DNA sequence: TGTGCCAGCAGCGTGACAGGGGACCTACAAGAGACCCAGTACTTC. Amino acids: CASSVTGDLQETQYF.